The T cell receptor (beta chain) under discussion was sequenced for a study of PD-L1 blockade in urothelial cancer. Study information: The number of prior chemotherapy regimens per patient was 0 to 3. At 3 weeks after treatment start (second dose) and again at 6 weeks, blood was analyzed.

Into every PCR, synthetic TCR analog templates were spiked. The assay was immunoSEQ multiplex PCR, and TCRdb's table has in-frame clones only and misses some. Counted here are about 38,000 clones, just under 85% occurring once; the ten biggest clones make up 15%. The time point was: pretreatment peripheral blood. Points from the study as a whole: Durable benefit was linked to greater 3-week expansion of tumor-associated blood clones.

Trimming took 3 bases from V and 3 from J, leaving 16 bases between them. The CDR3 length is 16 residues. Per germline, CDR1 SGHVS and CDR2 FQNEAQ. This clone was recorded once. Its antigen is not identified. The V and J genes are TRBV7-8 and TRBJ2-3; D is unresolved. The material sequenced was PBMCs, taken around atezolizumab (anti-PD-L1) treatment. This TCR was sampled from a man older than 75 with urothelial cancer. The CDR3 DNA reads TGTGCCAGCAGCTTGTTAGCCCGAGCTTCGACAGATACGCAGTATTTT. Residues: CASSLLARASTDTQYF.